A selection of T cell receptor beta chains follows, all from one sample in a study of cytomegalovirus exposure and HLA in healthy donors. Sequencing used immunoSEQ multiplex PCR; TCRdb keeps in-frame clones, though not all of them. The data show roughly 150,000 clones, 80% seen once. Sequences were obtained from PBMCs. The receptor set was obtained from a woman between 40 and 50 years old in good health and CMV-seronegative. CDR3s include the opening cysteine and the closing phenylalanine or tryptophan. Fields, in order: D gene, clone size, J gene, V gene, CDR3 protein, CDR3 DNA. The D gene is left open where the match is weak. Clone size, where shown, is once, few, many, or a class for clones that have expanded.

>-|once|TRBJ1-3|TRBV19
CASSIGGTRSGNTIYF
TGTGCCAGTAGTATAGGGGGCACCCGCTCTGGAAACACCATATATTTT
>-|-|TRBJ1-6|TRBV5-1
CASSLNRAGATNSPLHF
TGCGCCAGCAGCTTGAATCGGGCAGGGGCTACGAATTCACCCCTCCACTTT
>-|-|TRBJ1-3|TRBV12-1
CASSRGENSGNTIYF
TGTGCCAGCAGCCGGGGGGAGAACTCTGGAAACACCATATATTTT
>TRBD1|once|TRBJ1-4|TRBV7-9
CASSLGQAFNLKNEKLFF
TGTGCCAGCAGCCTGGGACAGGCATTTAATCTGAAGAATGAAAAACTGTTTTTT
>TRBD2|-|TRBJ2-3|TRBV5-8
CASSLEASGEAADTQYF
TGTGCCAGCAGCTTGGAAGCTAGCGGGGAAGCTGCAGATACGCAGTATTTT
>TRBD2|-|TRBJ2-3|TRBV9
CASNRLAGNTDTQYF
TGTGCCAGCAACAGGCTAGCGGGCAACACAGATACGCAGTATTTT
>-|-|TRBJ2-6|TRBV19
CASIGAGANVLTF
TGTGCCAGTATAGGGGCTGGGGCCAACGTCCTGACTTTC
>-|-|TRBJ2-5|TRBV7-2
CASRRLAEETQYF
TGTGCCAGCCGTCGGCTAGCCGAAGAGACCCAGTACTTC
>-|few|TRBJ2-5|TRBV5-1
CASSLDSQETQYF
TGCGCCAGCAGCTTGGACAGCCAAGAGACCCAGTACTTC
>-|-|TRBJ1-1|TRBV7-9
CASSQGTQTRAFF
TGTGCCAGCAGCCAGGGAACCCAAACGAGGGCTTTCTTT
>-|-|TRBJ2-1|TRBV11-2
CASSLGGQGRHEQFF
TGTGCCAGCAGCTTAGGAGGGCAGGGGAGACATGAGCAGTTCTTC
>TRBD2|-|TRBJ2-1|TRBV28
CASSRWGTTNNEQFF
TGTGCCAGCAGCCGCTGGGGGACTACCAACAATGAGCAGTTCTTC